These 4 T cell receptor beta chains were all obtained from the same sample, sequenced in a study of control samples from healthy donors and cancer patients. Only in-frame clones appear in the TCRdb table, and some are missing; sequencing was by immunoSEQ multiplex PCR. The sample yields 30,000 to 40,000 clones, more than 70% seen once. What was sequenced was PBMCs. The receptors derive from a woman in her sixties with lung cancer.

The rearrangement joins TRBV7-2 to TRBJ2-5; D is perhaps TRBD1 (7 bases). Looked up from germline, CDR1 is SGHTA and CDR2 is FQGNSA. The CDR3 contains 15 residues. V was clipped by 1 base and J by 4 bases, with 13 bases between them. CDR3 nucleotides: TGTGCCAGCAGCTTAGGGGCAGGGGGGCGAGAGACCCAGTACTTC. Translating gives CASSLGAGGRETQYF.

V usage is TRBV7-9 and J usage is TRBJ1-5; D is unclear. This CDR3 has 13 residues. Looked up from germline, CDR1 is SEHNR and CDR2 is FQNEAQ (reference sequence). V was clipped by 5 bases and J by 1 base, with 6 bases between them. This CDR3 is CASSPQSNQPQHF. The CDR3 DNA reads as TGTGCCAGCAGCCCACAGAGCAATCAGCCCCAGCATTTT.

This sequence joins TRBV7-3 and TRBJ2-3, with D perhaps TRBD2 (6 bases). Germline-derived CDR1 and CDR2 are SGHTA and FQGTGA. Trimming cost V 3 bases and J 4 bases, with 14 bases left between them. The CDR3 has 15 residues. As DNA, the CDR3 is TGTGCCAGCAGCTTCCGGGAGAACCTGGCAGATACGCAGTATTTT. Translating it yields CASSFRENLADTQYF.

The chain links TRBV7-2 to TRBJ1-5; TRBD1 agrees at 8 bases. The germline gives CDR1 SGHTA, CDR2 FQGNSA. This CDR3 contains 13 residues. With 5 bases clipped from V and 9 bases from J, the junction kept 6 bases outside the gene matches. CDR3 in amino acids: CASSDQGAGPQHF. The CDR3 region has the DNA TGTGCCAGCAGCGACCAGGGGGCTGGGCCCCAGCATTTT.